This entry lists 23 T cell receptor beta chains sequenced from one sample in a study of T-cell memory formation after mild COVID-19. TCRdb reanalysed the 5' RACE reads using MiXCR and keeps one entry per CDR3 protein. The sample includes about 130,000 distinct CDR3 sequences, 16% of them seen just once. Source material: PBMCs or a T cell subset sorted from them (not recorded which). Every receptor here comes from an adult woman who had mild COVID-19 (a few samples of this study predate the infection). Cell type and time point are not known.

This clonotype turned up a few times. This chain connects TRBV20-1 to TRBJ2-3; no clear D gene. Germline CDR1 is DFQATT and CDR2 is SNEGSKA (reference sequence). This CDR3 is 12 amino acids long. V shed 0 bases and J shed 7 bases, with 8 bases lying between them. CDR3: CSARDGRNTQYF. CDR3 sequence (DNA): TGCAGTGCTAGAGATGGGCGGAATACGCAGTATTTT.

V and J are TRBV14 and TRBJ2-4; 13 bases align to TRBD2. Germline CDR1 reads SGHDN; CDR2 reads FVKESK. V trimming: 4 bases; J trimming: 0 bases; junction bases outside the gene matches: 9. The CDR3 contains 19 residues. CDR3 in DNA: TGTGCCAGCAGCCCTAGCGGACTAGCGGGGGTACTAGCCAAAAACATTCAGTACTTC. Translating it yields CASSPSGLAGVLAKNIQYF.

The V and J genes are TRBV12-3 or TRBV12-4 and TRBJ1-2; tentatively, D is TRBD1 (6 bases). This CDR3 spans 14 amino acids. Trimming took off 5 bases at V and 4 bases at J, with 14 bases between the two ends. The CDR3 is CASSPLGGSYGYTF. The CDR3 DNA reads TGTGCCAGCAGTCCACTAGGGGGATCCTATGGCTACACCTTC.

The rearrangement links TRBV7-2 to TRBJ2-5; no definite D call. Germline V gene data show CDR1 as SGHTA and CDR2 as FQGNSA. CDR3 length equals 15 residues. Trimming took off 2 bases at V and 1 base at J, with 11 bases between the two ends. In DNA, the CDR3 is TGTGCCAGCAGCTTAATCCTCCTCCCCCAAGAGACCCAGTACTTC. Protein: CASSLILLPQETQYF. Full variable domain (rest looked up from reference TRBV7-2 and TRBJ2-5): GAGVSQSPSNKVTEKGKDVELRCDPISGHTALYWYRQSLGQGLEFLIYFQGNSAPDKSGLPSDRFSAERTGGSVSTLTIQRTQQEDSAVYLCASSLILLPQETQYFGPGTRLLVL.

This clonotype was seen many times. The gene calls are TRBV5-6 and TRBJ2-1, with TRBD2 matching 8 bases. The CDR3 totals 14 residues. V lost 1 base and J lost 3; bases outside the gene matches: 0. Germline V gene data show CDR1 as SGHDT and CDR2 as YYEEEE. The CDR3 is CASSLTSGYNEQFF. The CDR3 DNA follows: TGTGCCAGCAGCTTGACTAGCGGCTACAATGAGCAGTTCTTC.

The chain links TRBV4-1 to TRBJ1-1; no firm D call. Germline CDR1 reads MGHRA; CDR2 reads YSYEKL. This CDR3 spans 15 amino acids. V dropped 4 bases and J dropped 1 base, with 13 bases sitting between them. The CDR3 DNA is TGCGCCAGCAGCCCCTCGGCGGGTGGGAACACTGAAGCTTTCTTT. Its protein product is CASSPSAGGNTEAFF.

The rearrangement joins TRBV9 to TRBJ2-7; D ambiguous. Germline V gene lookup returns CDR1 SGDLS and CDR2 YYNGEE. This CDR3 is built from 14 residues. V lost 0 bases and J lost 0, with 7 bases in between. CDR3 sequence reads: CASSVGRNSYEQYF. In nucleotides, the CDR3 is TGTGCCAGCAGCGTAGGGCGGAACTCCTACGAGCAGTACTTC.

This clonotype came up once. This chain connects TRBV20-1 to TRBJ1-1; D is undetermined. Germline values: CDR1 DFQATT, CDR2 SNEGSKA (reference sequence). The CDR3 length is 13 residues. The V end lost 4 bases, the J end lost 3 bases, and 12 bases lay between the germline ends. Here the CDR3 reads CSATSTLDTEAFF. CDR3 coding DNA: TGCAGTGCTACGTCCACGCTAGACACTGAAGCTTTCTTT.

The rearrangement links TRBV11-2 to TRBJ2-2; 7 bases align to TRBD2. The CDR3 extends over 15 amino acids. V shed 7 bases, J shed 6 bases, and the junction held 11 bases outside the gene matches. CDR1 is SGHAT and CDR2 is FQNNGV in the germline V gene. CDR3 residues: CASILGAGTAGELFF. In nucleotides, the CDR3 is TGTGCCAGCATCCTGGGAGCGGGAACCGCCGGGGAGCTGTTTTTT.

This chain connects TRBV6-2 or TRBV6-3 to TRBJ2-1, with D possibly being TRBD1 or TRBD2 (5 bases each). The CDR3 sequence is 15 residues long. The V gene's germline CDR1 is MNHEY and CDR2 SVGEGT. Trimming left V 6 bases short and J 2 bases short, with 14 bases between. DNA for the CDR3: TGTGCCAGCAGGGGACGGGTCCTAACCTACAATGAGCAGTTCTTC. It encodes CASRGRVLTYNEQFF.

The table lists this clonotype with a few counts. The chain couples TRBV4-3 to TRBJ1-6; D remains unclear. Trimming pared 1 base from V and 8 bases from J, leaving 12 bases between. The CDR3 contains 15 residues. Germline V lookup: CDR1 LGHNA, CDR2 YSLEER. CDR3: CASSQGQEPYSPLHF. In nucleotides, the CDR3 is TGCGCCAGCAGCCAAGGCCAGGAACCTTATTCACCCCTCCACTTT.

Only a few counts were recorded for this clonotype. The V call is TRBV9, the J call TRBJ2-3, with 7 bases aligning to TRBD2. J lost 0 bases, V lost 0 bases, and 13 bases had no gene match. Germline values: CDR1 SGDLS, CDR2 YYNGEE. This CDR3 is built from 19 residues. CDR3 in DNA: TGTGCCAGCAGCGTAGTGCCGGCTAGCGGAACCTCTAGCACAGATACGCAGTATTTT. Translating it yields CASSVVPASGTSSTDTQYF.

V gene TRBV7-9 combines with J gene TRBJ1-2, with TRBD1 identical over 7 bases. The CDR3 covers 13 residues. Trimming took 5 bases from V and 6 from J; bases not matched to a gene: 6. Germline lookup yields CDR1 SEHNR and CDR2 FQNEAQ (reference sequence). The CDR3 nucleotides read TGTGCCAGCAGCGGGGTACAGGGGAATGGCTACACCTTC. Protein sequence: CASSGVQGNGYTF.

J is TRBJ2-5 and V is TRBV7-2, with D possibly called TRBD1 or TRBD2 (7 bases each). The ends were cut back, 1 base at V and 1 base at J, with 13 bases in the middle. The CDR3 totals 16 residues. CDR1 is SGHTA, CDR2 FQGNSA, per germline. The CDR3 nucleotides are TGTGCCAGCAGCTTAGGGCAGGGGGGGTCCCAAGAGACCCAGTACTTC. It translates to CASSLGQGGSQETQYF.

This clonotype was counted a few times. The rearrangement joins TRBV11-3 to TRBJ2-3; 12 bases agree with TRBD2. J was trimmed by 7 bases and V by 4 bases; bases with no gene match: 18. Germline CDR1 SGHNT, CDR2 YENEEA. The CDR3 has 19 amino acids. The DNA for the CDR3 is TGTGCCAGCAGCTCGCCGAGTGGGGCTAGCGGGAGGGTAAAGAATACGCAGTATTTT. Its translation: CASSSPSGASGRVKNTQYF.

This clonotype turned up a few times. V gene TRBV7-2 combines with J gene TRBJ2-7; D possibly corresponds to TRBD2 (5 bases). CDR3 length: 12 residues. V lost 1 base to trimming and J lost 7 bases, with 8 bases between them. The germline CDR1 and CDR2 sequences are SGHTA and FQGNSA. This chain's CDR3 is CASSLVRGEQYF. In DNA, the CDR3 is TGTGCCAGCAGCTTAGTTCGCGGGGAGCAGTACTTC.

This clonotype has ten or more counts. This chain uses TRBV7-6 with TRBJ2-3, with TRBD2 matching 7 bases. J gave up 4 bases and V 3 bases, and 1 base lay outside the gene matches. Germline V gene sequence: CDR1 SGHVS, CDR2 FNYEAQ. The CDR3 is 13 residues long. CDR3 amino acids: CASSLGGADTQYF. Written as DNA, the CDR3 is TGTGCCAGCAGCTTGGGGGGGGCAGATACGCAGTATTTT.

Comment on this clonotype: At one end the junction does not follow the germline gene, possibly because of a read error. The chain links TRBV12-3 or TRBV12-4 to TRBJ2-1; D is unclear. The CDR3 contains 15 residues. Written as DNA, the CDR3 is TGTGCCAGCAGGTTAGGGCAGGCTTCCTACAATGAGCAGTTCTTC. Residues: CASRLGQASYNEQFF.

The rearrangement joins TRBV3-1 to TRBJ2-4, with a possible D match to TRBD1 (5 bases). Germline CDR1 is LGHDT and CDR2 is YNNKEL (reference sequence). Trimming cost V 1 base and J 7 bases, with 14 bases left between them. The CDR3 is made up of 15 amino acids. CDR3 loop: CASSQGGTGVNIQYF. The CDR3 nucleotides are TGTGCCAGCAGCCAAGGAGGAACAGGAGTGAACATTCAGTACTTC.

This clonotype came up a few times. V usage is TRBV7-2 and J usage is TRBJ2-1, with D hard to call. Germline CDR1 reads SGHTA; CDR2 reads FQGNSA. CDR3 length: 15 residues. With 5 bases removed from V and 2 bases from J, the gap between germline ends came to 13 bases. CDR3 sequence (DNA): TGTGCCAGCAGCCCCAGGTGGGCTACCTACAATGAGCAGTTCTTC. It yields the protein CASSPRWATYNEQFF.

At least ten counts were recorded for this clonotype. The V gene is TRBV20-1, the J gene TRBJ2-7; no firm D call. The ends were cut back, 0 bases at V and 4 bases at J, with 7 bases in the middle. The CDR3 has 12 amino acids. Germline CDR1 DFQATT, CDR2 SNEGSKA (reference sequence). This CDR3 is CSAREAQYEQYF. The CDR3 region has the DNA TGCAGTGCTAGAGAGGCCCAATACGAGCAGTACTTC.

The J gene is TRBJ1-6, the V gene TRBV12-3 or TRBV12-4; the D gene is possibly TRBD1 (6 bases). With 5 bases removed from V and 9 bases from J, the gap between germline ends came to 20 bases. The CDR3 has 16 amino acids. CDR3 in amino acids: CASSPETGTSGSPLHF. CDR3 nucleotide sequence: TGTGCCAGCAGTCCAGAAACCGGGACATCGGGTTCACCCCTCCACTTT.

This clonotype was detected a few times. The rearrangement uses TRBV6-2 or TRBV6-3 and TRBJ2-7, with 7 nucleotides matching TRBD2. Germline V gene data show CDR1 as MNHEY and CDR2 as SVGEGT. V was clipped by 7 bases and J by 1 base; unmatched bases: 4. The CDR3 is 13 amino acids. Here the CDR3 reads CASTYSGSYEQYF. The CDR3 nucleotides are TGTGCCAGCACCTATAGCGGGTCCTACGAGCAGTACTTC.